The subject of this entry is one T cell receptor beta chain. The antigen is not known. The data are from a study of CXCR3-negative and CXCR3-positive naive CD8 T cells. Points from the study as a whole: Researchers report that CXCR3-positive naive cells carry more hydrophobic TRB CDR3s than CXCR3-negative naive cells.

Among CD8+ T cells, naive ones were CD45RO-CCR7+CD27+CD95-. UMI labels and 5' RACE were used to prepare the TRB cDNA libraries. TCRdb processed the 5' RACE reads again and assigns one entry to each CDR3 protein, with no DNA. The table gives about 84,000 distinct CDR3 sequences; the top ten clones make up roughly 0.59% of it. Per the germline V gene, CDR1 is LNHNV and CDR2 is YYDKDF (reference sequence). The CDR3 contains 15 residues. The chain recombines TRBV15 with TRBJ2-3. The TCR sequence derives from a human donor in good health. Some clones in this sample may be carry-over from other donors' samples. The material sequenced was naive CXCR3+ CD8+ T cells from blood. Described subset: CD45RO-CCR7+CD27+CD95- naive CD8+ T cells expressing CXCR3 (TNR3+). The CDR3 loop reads CATSIGPISTDTQYF. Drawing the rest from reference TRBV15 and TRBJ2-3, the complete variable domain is DAMVIQNPRYQVTQFGKPVTLSCSQTLNHNVMYWYQQKSSQAPKLLFHYYDKDFNNEADTPDNFQSRRPNTSFCFLDIRSPGLGDTAMYLCATSIGPISTDTQYFGPGTRLTVL.